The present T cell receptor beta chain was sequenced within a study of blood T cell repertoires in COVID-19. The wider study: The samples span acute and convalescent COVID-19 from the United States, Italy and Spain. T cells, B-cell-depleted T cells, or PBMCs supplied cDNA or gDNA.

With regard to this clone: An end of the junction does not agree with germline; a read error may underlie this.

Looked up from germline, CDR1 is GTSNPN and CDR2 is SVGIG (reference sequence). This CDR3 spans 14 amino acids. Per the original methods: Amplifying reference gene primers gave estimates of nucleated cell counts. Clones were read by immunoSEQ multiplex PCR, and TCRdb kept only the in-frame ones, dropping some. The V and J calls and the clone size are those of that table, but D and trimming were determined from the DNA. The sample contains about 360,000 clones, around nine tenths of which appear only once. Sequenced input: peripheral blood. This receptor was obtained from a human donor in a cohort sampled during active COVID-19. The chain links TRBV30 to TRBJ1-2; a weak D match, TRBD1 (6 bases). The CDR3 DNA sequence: TGTGCCTGGAGTGAAAACAGGGTTTCCTATGGCTACATCTTC. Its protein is CAWSENRVSYGYIF.